This T cell receptor beta chain was retrieved from a study of beta chain features in type 1 diabetes. All of the isolated RNA was reverse transcribed, so expressed TCRB transcripts were sequenced. Clones were sequenced by immunoSEQ multiplex PCR, and TCRdb holds only the in-frame ones, with some missing. Among around 500,000 clones listed, 10% to 12% were seen once. The sample comprised naive CD4+ T cells from blood. This TCR was sampled from a woman between 18 and 29 years old in good health.

The CDR3 DNA reads as TGTGCCAGCAGCCCTTGGGGGGGATCAGAGCAGTTCTTC. It is translated as CASSPWGGSEQFF. The chain links TRBV4-2 to TRBJ2-1; 7 positions match TRBD2. The CDR3 has 13 amino acids. CDR1 and CDR2 (germline): LGHNA, YNFKEQ. The V segment lost 4 bases and the J segment 10 bases; nucleotides outside the gene matches: 7.